This T cell receptor (beta chain) was observed in a study of cytomegalovirus exposure and HLA in healthy donors. Study as a whole: A prior analysis found roughly 100 million unique TCR beta sequences from 170 million or so T cells. Broader study findings: Productive rates of about 90% or about 30% were seen for most TCR beta V segments in an earlier analysis. A cluster of highly shared sequence variants was likely a sequencing artifact.

In regard to this clone: The antigen remains unidentified.

Germline V lookup: CDR1 SNHLY, CDR2 FYNNEI. V gave up 6 bases and J gave up 5 bases; unmatched junction bases: 4. The length of the CDR3 is 14 residues. The PCR used 60 Vbeta and 13 Jbeta primers. Using immunoSEQ multiplex PCR, the repertoire was profiled, and TCRdb retains in-frame clones only, with some absent. The sample has 65,000 to 85,000 clones, about nine tenths seen once. This chain links TRBV2 with TRBJ1-5, with 10 bases matching TRBD1. Sequenced sample: PBMCs. This clonotype was obtained from a woman aged 25-40 years in good health and CMV-seronegative. In DNA form, the CDR3 reads TGTGCCAGCAGGACAGGGGGCGGGTATCAGCCCCAGCATTTT. Its protein is CASRTGGGYQPQHF.